Following are 27 T cell receptor beta chains from one sample sequenced in a study of T-cell memory formation after mild COVID-19 (dated by TCRdb to the early 2020s). Library preparation employed 5' RACE. The sequencer listed for this sample is Illumina NovaSeq 6000. TCRdb reanalyzed the raw reads on its own, using fastp at Q25 for trimming and MiXCR for clone calling, and kept in-frame beta chains. Rows are unified per CDR3 protein, each entry keeping the most common DNA and genes. The sample table holds 57,000 or so distinct CDR3 sequences, of which 9.3% were seen once. The ten largest clones add up to approximately 1% of the sample. Sequencing used PBMCs or a T cell subset sorted from them (not recorded which). The source is a man between 18 and 29 years old who had mild COVID-19 (a few samples of this study predate the infection). The sample titles of this study are shuffled in the database, so cell type and time point are left out; the donor was told from shared clones.

This clonotype has just a few counts. This chain links TRBV6-2 or TRBV6-3 with TRBJ2-1; D is perhaps TRBD1 or TRBD2 (6 bases each). Trimming took 3 bases from V and 5 from J, leaving 20 bases between them. This CDR3 spans 17 amino acids. Germline lookup yields CDR1 MNHEY and CDR2 SVGEGT. The CDR3 sequence: CASSYYLPRGRDNEQFF. In DNA, the CDR3 is TGTGCCAGCAGTTATTACCTCCCCCGGGGGCGGGACAATGAGCAGTTCTTC.

This clonotype is termed medium-sized (0.01 to 0.1%). This chain joins TRBV29-1 and TRBJ2-7; possibly TRBD1 for D (6 bases). The CDR3 loop spans 13 amino acids. V was shortened by 6 bases and J by 1 base, with 13 bases between the two germline ends. CDR1 is SQVTM, CDR2 ANQGSEA, per germline. CDR3 in DNA: TGCAGCGTATATACAGGGTCATCCTACGAGCAGTACTTC. It is translated as CSVYTGSSYEQYF.

This clonotype was observed many times. The CDR3 DNA is TGTGCCAGCTCCCTACCACGAGGACGGAGCTCCTACGAGCAGTACTTC. This codes for CASSLPRGRSSYEQYF. J is TRBJ2-7 and V is TRBV18; D unresolved. Germline CDR1 reads KGHSH; CDR2 reads LQKENI. This CDR3 comprises 16 residues. Trimming removed 6 bases at V and 0 bases at J, with 18 bases between.

This chain connects TRBV7-2 to TRBJ2-7; 7 nucleotides align to TRBD2. Germline V gives CDR1 SGHTA, CDR2 FQGNSA. The CDR3 spans 17 residues. Unmatched junction bases numbered 13, after V lost 5 bases and J lost 0 bases. CDR3 region: CASSPPPSGPNSYEQYF. The CDR3 DNA sequence: TGTGCCAGCAGCCCACCCCCTAGCGGCCCTAACTCCTACGAGCAGTACTTC.

Only a few counts were recorded for this clonotype. The genes are TRBV20-1 and TRBJ1-5; no definite D call. The V end lost 2 bases, the J end lost 7 bases, and 6 bases lay between the germline ends. Per the germline V gene, CDR1 is DFQATT and CDR2 is SNEGSKA (reference sequence). The CDR3 covers 11 residues. The CDR3: CSARQNQPQHF. CDR3 nucleotides: TGCAGTGCTAGACAGAACCAGCCCCAGCATTTT.

This clonotype has just a few counts. The chain uses TRBV5-1 and TRBJ1-6; no firm D call. Germline values: CDR1 SGHRS, CDR2 YFSETQ. V shed 4 bases and J shed 10 bases, with 12 bases lying between them. The CDR3 consists of 13 residues. CDR3 bases: TGCGCCAGCAGCGAGGGAGACAACTCACCCCTCCACTTT. Its translation: CASSEGDNSPLHF.

The rearrangement links TRBV6-5 to TRBJ2-2, with D hard to call. Per the germline V gene, CDR1 is MNHEY and CDR2 is SVGAGI. The CDR3 sequence is 14 residues long. The ends were cut back, 0 bases at V and 8 bases at J, with 10 bases in the middle. The CDR3 nucleotides read TGTGCCAGCAGTTACTCGTCAGGATTTGGGGAGCTGTTTTTT. Translating it yields CASSYSSGFGELFF.

Only a few counts were recorded for this clonotype. The CDR3 loop is CAIKGQRNTEAFF. CDR3 nucleotide sequence: TGTGCCATCAAGGGACAAAGAAACACTGAAGCTTTCTTT. The J gene is TRBJ1-1, the V gene TRBV10-3, with D maybe TRBD1 (6 bases). The CDR3 runs to 13 residues. The germline V gene has CDR1 ENHRY and CDR2 SYGVKD. V was cut by 7 bases and J by 2 bases, with 11 bases left in between.

At least ten counts were recorded for this clonotype. The chain recombines TRBV7-2 with TRBJ2-1; maybe TRBD1 (6 bases). In germline, CDR1 is SGHTA, CDR2 FQGNSA. Trimming took off 3 bases at V and 10 bases at J, with 10 bases between the two ends. The CDR3 is 12 amino acids. CDR3 DNA: TGTGCCAGCAGCTTCTGGGGGCGCGAGCAGTTCTTC. Its translation is CASSFWGREQFF.

This clonotype was counted many times. The chain joins TRBV7-9 to TRBJ1-1, with D maybe TRBD1 (6 bases). The CDR3 has 14 residues. V lost 2 bases to trimming and J lost 1 base, with 8 bases between them. Germline CDR1 SEHNR, CDR2 FQNEAQ (reference sequence). DNA of the CDR3: TGTGCCAGCAGCTTACAAGGGGGGAACACTGAAGCTTTCTTT. Translated: CASSLQGGNTEAFF.

A few counts support this clonotype. The chain links TRBV4-3 to TRBJ2-3, with TRBD2 matching over 10 bases. The CDR3 spans 17 residues. The V gene's germline CDR1 is LGHNA and CDR2 YSLEER. Trimming removed 5 bases from V and 3 bases from J; junction bases left unmatched: 11. The CDR3 DNA sequence: TGCGCCAGCAGCGGGGCTAGCGGGGGCTCCCTGACAGATACGCAGTATTTT. It encodes CASSGASGGSLTDTQYF.

This clonotype has a count of ten or more. This rearrangement joins TRBV7-9 to TRBJ2-1, with D tentatively TRBD1 or TRBD2 (5 bases each). V lost 2 bases and J lost 0, with 11 bases in between. The length of the CDR3 is 16 residues. Per germline, CDR1 SEHNR and CDR2 FQNEAQ (reference sequence). Here the CDR3 reads CASSLIRESSYNEQFF. In nucleotides, the CDR3 is TGTGCCAGCAGCTTAATCAGGGAGAGCTCCTACAATGAGCAGTTCTTC.

This clonotype was recorded at least ten times. The CDR3 sequence: CASSRTGNTEAFF. The CDR3 nucleotides are TGTGCCAGCAGCCGGACAGGGAACACTGAAGCTTTCTTT. The V call is TRBV7-2, the J call TRBJ1-1; 7 bases fit TRBD1. This CDR3 is built from 13 residues. With V trimmed by 5 bases and J by 1 base, 1 base remained unmatched. CDR1 and CDR2 (germline): SGHTA, FQGNSA. The variable domain in full, completed from reference TRBV7-2 and TRBJ1-1, reads GAGVSQSPSNKVTEKGKDVELRCDPISGHTALYWYRQSLGQGLEFLIYFQGNSAPDKSGLPSDRFSAERTGGSVSTLTIQRTQQEDSAVYLCASSRTGNTEAFFGQGTRLTVV.

The gene calls are TRBV7-9 and TRBJ2-7; either TRBD1 or TRBD2 may supply D (5 bases each). CDR3 length: 16 residues. Germline V CDR1 and CDR2: SEHNR, FQNEAQ (reference sequence). V dropped 1 base and J dropped 5 bases, with 18 bases sitting between them. The CDR3 region is CASSLGTTGAGDEQYF. For the CDR3, the DNA is TGTGCCAGCAGCTTAGGAACGACCGGGGCGGGCGACGAGCAGTACTTC.

This clonotype occurred many times. The chain employs TRBV7-2 and TRBJ2-3, with 7 nucleotides matching TRBD1. CDR3 length: 14 residues. Germline values: CDR1 SGHTA, CDR2 FQGNSA. The V and J ends lost 5 bases and 1 base, in that order; junction bases with no gene match: 3. The CDR3 region has the DNA TGTGCCAGCAGCCCGGGACAGCGCACAGATACGCAGTATTTT. It encodes CASSPGQRTDTQYF.

The CDR3 is CASTLQGGTGELFF. CDR3 DNA: TGTGCCAGCACCTTACAGGGGGGTACCGGGGAGCTGTTTTTT. This chain uses TRBV6-2 or TRBV6-3 with TRBJ2-2, with 8 nucleotides matching TRBD1. The CDR3 spans 14 residues. Germline V gene sequence: CDR1 MNHEY, CDR2 SVGEGT. Trimming removed 7 bases from V and 5 bases from J; junction bases left unmatched: 6.

This clonotype was recorded a few times. V is TRBV11-2 and J is TRBJ2-5; TRBD1 agrees at 9 bases. This CDR3 contains 14 residues. J was trimmed by 5 bases and V by 4 bases; bases with no gene match: 5. Per germline, CDR1 SGHAT and CDR2 FQNNGV. The CDR3 DNA reads as TGTGCCAGCAGCTGGACAGGGGTCGGTGAGACCCAGTACTTC. Amino acid sequence: CASSWTGVGETQYF.

This clonotype has a handful of counts. This sequence joins TRBV7-2 and TRBJ2-2; D might be TRBD2 (5 bases). Per germline, CDR1 SGHTA and CDR2 FQGNSA. CDR3 length: 17 amino acids. Trimming stripped 1 base from V and 4 bases from J, with 16 bases between. CDR3 DNA: TGTGCCAGCAGCTTAGACTCGCTAGCAGGAGGCACCGGGGAGCTGTTTTTT. Translating gives CASSLDSLAGGTGELFF.

This clonotype was recorded a few times. This sequence joins TRBV18 and TRBJ2-5; D gene ambiguous. The germline V and J ends were trimmed by 4 bases and 0 bases, with 3 bases remaining between them. This CDR3 region has 12 residues. From germline, CDR1 is KGHSH and CDR2 LQKENI. The CDR3: CASSRNQETQYF. CDR3 nucleotide sequence: TGTGCCAGCTCACGGAACCAAGAGACCCAGTACTTC.

This clonotype has just a few counts. The gene calls are TRBV6-5 and TRBJ2-2; D is tentatively TRBD1 or TRBD2 (6 bases each). Germline V CDR1 and CDR2: MNHEY, SVGAGI. Trimming removed 6 bases at V and 5 bases at J, with 16 bases between. The CDR3 covers 15 residues. CDR3 residues: CASRSGGLSTGELFF. In DNA, the CDR3 is TGTGCCAGCAGGTCTGGGGGGCTGTCGACCGGGGAGCTGTTTTTT.

This clonotype has at least ten counts. V gene TRBV9 combines with J gene TRBJ2-3; D gene uncertain. The CDR3 has 13 amino acids. Germline V gene lookup returns CDR1 SGDLS and CDR2 YYNGEE. Trimming took 4 bases from V and 0 from J, leaving 6 bases between them. The CDR3 region has the DNA TGTGCCAGCAGCCGACCTAGCACAGATACGCAGTATTTT. It yields the protein CASSRPSTDTQYF.

This clonotype was seen a handful of times. CDR3 protein: CATSPGTGVETQYF. As DNA, the CDR3 is TGTGCCACCAGTCCCGGGACAGGGGTGGAGACCCAGTACTTC. This sequence joins TRBV15 and TRBJ2-5; TRBD1 matches at 10 bases. The CDR3 is 14 amino acids. Germline V gene data show CDR1 as LNHNV and CDR2 as YYDKDF (reference sequence). The junction had 6 bases not matched to a gene; V was cut back by 6 bases and J by 5 bases.

The chain links TRBV18 to TRBJ1-2; no clear D. The CDR3 is 14 residues long. Germline V gene lookup returns CDR1 KGHSH and CDR2 LQKENI. Trimming removed 2 bases from V and 8 bases from J, with 15 bases in between. CDR3 coding DNA: TGTGCCAGCTCACCAAGCGCGTCGCCTCACGGCTACACCTTC. It codes for CASSPSASPHGYTF.

This clonotype has a count of ten or more. The V gene is TRBV7-2, the J gene TRBJ2-1; D may be TRBD1 or TRBD2 (6 bases each). Trimming cost V 1 base and J 5 bases, with 12 bases left between them. The CDR3 is made up of 15 amino acids. Germline-derived CDR1 and CDR2 are SGHTA and FQGNSA. CDR3 sequence (DNA): TGTGCCAGCAGCTTAGTAGGAGGGGGTAACAATGAGCAGTTCTTC. Protein: CASSLVGGGNNEQFF.

This clonotype has more than one count but fewer than ten. The gene calls are TRBV7-3 and TRBJ1-1, with 9 bases identical to TRBD1. V lost 8 bases, J lost 0 bases, and 1 base stayed unmatched. The CDR3 has 13 amino acids. In germline, CDR1 is SGHTA, CDR2 FQGTGA. The CDR3, as DNA: TGTGCCAGCGGACAGGGGATGAACACTGAAGCTTTCTTT. It codes for CASGQGMNTEAFF.

This clonotype turned up a few times. V is TRBV5-1 and J is TRBJ2-2; TRBD1 is a possible D gene (6 bases). This CDR3 comprises 15 residues. The V end lost 5 bases, the J end lost 1 base, and 12 bases lay between the germline ends. Germline-derived CDR1 and CDR2 are SGHRS and YFSETQ. The CDR3 sequence: CASSLGTRNTGELFF. In DNA, the CDR3 is TGCGCCAGCAGTTTAGGGACAAGGAACACCGGGGAGCTGTTTTTT.

This clonotype has only a few counts. The chain carries TRBV5-6 and TRBJ2-2; unclear D gene. The germline gives CDR1 SGHDT, CDR2 YYEEEE. This CDR3 spans 15 amino acids. Trimming cost V 2 bases and J 7 bases, with 15 bases left between them. DNA for the CDR3: TGTGCCAGCAGCTTATATCGGAGTGTGGTCGGGGAGCTGTTTTTT. Protein product: CASSLYRSVVGELFF.